A selection of T cell receptor beta chains follows, all from one sample in a study of blood T cells in healthy people across ages. TCRdb re-called the 5' RACE reads with MiXCR, one entry per CDR3 protein. In the table there are 760,000 or so distinct CDR3 sequences, roughly 25% of which are singletons. The same sample was also used in a study of T cells of mothers and their children.

The material sequenced was blood. The receptors originated from a boy aged 5 to 17 in good health. CDR3s include the opening cysteine and the closing phenylalanine or tryptophan.

TRBV12-3/TRBV12-4	TRBJ2-2	CASTRSYTGELFF
TRBV29-1	TRBJ2-1	CSVVMPARTYNEQFF
TRBV7-2	TRBJ2-1	CASSLWLAGDEQFF
TRBV27	TRBJ2-7	CASSPTSPSYEQYF
TRBV18	TRBJ1-1	CASSPGEGIQDTEAFF
TRBV6-2/TRBV6-3	TRBJ2-1	CASGESTSINEQFF
TRBV11-2	TRBJ1-2	CASSLNGANYGYTF
TRBV7-3	TRBJ2-5	CASRPGLTSIEETQYF
TRBV3-1	TRBJ2-2	CASSQDRSVNTGELFF
TRBV11-1	TRBJ1-2	CASRAGTSFDYGYTF
TRBV13	TRBJ1-6	CASSLSTSPLHF
TRBV29-1	TRBJ2-3	CSVRSLAGPPSTDTQYF
TRBV7-2	NA	CASSLVSPSGRFMAYEQYF
TRBV29-1	TRBJ2-7	CSVGQGADEQYF
TRBV27	TRBJ2-3	CASSRYGPGWAASTDTQYF
TRBV15	TRBJ2-3	CATSRVTGVTDTQYF
TRBV27	TRBJ1-5	CASSLYRGQPQHF
TRBV7-9	TRBJ2-5	CASSLWAETQETQYF
TRBV10-3	TRBJ2-3	CAIKGTSIYTDTQYF